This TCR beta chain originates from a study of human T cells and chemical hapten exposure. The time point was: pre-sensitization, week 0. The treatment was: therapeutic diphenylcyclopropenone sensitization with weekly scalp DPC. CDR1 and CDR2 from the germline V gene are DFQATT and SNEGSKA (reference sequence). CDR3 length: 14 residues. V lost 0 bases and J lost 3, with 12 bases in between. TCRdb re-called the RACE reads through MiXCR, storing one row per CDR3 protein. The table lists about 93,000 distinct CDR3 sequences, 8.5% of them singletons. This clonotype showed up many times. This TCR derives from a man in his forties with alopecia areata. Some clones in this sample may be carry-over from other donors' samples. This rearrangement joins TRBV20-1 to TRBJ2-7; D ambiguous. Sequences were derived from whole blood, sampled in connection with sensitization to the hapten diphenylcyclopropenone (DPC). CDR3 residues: CSAREMVGLYEQYF. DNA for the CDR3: TGCAGTGCTAGAGAAATGGTGGGCCTCTACGAGCAGTACTTC.